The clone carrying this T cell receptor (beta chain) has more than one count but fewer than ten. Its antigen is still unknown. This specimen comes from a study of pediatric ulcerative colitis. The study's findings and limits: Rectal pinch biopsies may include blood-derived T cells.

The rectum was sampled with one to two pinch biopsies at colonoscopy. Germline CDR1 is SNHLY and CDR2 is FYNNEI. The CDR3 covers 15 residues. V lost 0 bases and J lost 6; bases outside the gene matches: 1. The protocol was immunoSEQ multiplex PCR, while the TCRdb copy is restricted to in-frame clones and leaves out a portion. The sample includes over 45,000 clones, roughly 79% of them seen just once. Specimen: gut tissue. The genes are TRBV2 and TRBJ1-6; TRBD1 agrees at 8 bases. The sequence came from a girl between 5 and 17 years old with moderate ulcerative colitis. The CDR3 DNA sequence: TGTGCCAGCAGTGAAGCGGGACAGGTTAATTCACCCCTCCACTTT. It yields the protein CASSEAGQVNSPLHF.